This TCR beta chain originates from a study of shared clonotypes between healthy human individuals. Study summary: Contributing individuals were a couple of females and a few males aged 18 to 49.

Sequencing was performed with immunoSEQ multiplex PCR; in TCRdb, only in-frame clones are kept and a portion is missing. The table lists 1,500,000 or so clones, roughly 98.5% of them singletons. On this clone itself: Its antigen is currently unknown.

Overall study findings and caveats: Naive subsets tended to show greater estimated richness than memory subsets. A handful of donors showed sharing of 4.5% to 6% of naive CD4 clonotypes. Sampling was confined to blood; repertoires within tissues likely differ.

V was shortened by 0 bases and J by 5 bases, with 12 bases between the two germline ends. Germline assignment: CDR1 SGDLS and CDR2 YYNGEE. This CDR3 contains 15 residues. The sequenced sample was naive CD4+ T cells sorted from blood. Subset given: CD45RA+ positively selected. The rearrangement uses TRBV9 and TRBJ2-1; D is possibly TRBD1 or TRBD2 (5 bases each). This TCR was sampled from a young man in good health. CDR3 in DNA: TGTGCCAGCAGCGTAGGAGGGGCTTCAAACAATGAGCAGTTCTTC. It specifies CASSVGGASNNEQFF.